These 28 T cell receptor beta chains came from one sample sequenced in a study of OX40 agonist ivuxolimab in advanced cancers. The data were produced by immunoSEQ multiplex PCR, yet TCRdb's version contains in-frame clones alone and is incomplete. Of 7,500 to 8,500 clones detected, 79% appear once; the ten largest clones hold about 36%. Sequenced material: CD4+ or CD8+ T cells sorted from blood, taken in a trial of the OX40 agonist ivuxolimab. The receptors were gathered from an adult with an advanced solid tumor such as melanoma, head and neck, liver or kidney cancer.

The chain carries TRBV27 and TRBJ1-1; D is possibly TRBD1 (5 bases). V was shortened by 3 bases and J by 2 bases, with 7 bases between the two germline ends. The germline CDR1 and CDR2 sequences are MNHEY and SMNVEV (reference sequence). The CDR3 length is 13 residues. The CDR3 here is CASSLGGNTEAFF. CDR3 bases: TGTGCCAGCAGTTTGGGGGGAAACACTGAAGCTTTCTTT.

This chain's CDR3 is CASNSGNGELFF. Here the CDR3 DNA reads TGTGCCAGCAATTCGGGGAACGGGGAGCTGTTTTTT. The chain recombines TRBV9 with TRBJ2-2, with a tentative D call TRBD2 (5 bases). Deletions cut 6 bases from V and 7 bases from J, with 10 bases between. The CDR3 extends over 12 amino acids. CDR1 and CDR2 from the germline V gene are SGDLS and YYNGEE.

This chain connects TRBV7-9 to TRBJ1-1; tentative D call: TRBD1 (5 bases). This CDR3 contains 14 residues. Germline V gives CDR1 SEHNR, CDR2 FQNEAQ (reference sequence). V shed 4 bases and J shed 0 bases, with 9 bases lying between them. CDR3 sequence: CASSSGQLNTEAFF. The CDR3 DNA follows: TGTGCCAGCAGCTCAGGACAATTGAACACTGAAGCTTTCTTT.

This clone was detected only once. The CDR3, as DNA: TGTGCCAGCAGCCACAGTACCAGACAGCCGAGCTCCTACGAGCAGTACTTC. This codes for CASSHSTRQPSSYEQYF. The chain couples TRBV9 to TRBJ2-7; D is possibly TRBD1 (5 bases). Trimming removed 4 bases at V and 0 bases at J, with 20 bases between. CDR3 length: 17 residues. CDR1 and CDR2 (germline): SGDLS, YYNGEE.

The chain couples TRBV5-4 to TRBJ1-2; 12 bases agree with TRBD1. Germline CDR1 and CDR2: SGHNT and YYREEE (reference sequence). This CDR3 has 14 residues. V gave up 4 bases and J gave up 10 bases; unmatched junction bases: 8. The CDR3 DNA follows: TGTGCCAGCAGCCAGCCGGGACAGGGGGCTAACTACACCTTC. Encoded protein: CASSQPGQGANYTF.

This clone was detected only once. V and J are TRBV7-9 and TRBJ2-3; D perhaps matches TRBD1 (6 bases). The CDR3 is 15 residues long. The V and J ends lost 3 bases and 0 bases respectively, with 10 bases between them. The V gene's germline CDR1 is SEHNR and CDR2 FQNEAQ (reference sequence). CDR3 residues: CASSFFGQSTDTQYF. CDR3 sequence (DNA): TGTGCCAGCAGCTTTTTCGGACAGAGCACAGATACGCAGTATTTT. The variable domain in full, completed from reference TRBV7-9 and TRBJ2-3, reads DTGVSQNPRHKITKRGQNVTFRCDPISEHNRLYWYRQTLGQGPEFLTYFQNEAQLEKSRLLSDRFSAERPKGSFSTLEIQRTEQGDSAMYLCASSFFGQSTDTQYFGPGTRLTVL.

This clone is medium-sized in the sample. The CDR3 DNA reads as TGTGCCAGCAGTGAAGGGGCGTTTTCCTACGAGCAGTACTTC. Its translation: CASSEGAFSYEQYF. The chain has TRBV6-1 and TRBJ2-7, with no clear D. The germline CDR1 and CDR2 sequences are MNHNS and SASEGT. This CDR3 comprises 14 residues. V was pared by 1 base and J by 1 base, with 8 bases between.

V gene TRBV11-2 combines with J gene TRBJ2-7; tentative D call: TRBD2 (5 bases). CDR1 is SGHAT, CDR2 FQNNGV, per germline. There are 14 residues in the CDR3. With 1 base removed from V and 4 bases from J, the gap between germline ends came to 11 bases. In nucleotides, the CDR3 is TGTGCCAGCAGCTTAGGTGGGAGCATATACGAGCAGTACTTC. Translated: CASSLGGSIYEQYF.

The CDR3 reads CASSLRTTEGYTF. CDR3 coding DNA: TGTGCCAGCAGCTTAAGGACTACGGAGGGCTACACCTTC. V and J are TRBV5-6 and TRBJ1-2; unclear D gene. Trimming stripped 2 bases from V and 8 bases from J, with 13 bases between. Looked up from germline, CDR1 is SGHDT and CDR2 is YYEEEE. CDR3 length: 13 amino acids.

The chain carries TRBV6-1 and TRBJ2-1; D perhaps matches TRBD2 (6 bases). Trimming stripped 6 bases from V and 9 bases from J, with 12 bases between. The CDR3 runs 12 residues. In germline, CDR1 is MNHNS, CDR2 SASEGT. The CDR3 DNA sequence: TGTGCCAGCAGGGGACTGGGTGGTGAGCAGTTCTTC. Translation gives CASRGLGGEQFF.

The chain joins TRBV5-3 to TRBJ1-1; D is ambiguous. TRBV5-3 is an open reading frame, and its role is uncertain. The length of the CDR3 is 14 residues. Deletions cut 8 bases from V and 4 bases from J, with 18 bases between. As DNA, the CDR3 is TGTGCCAGCACGCCGTCGGGATCAGGCACTGAAGCTTTCTTT. This sequence encodes CASTPSGSGTEAFF.

This chain connects TRBV5-1 to TRBJ2-1, with D uncertain. The V gene's germline CDR1 is SGHRS and CDR2 YFSETQ. The V end was cut by 4 bases, the J end by 4 bases, with 6 bases between. The CDR3 loop spans 12 amino acids. The CDR3 loop reads CASSGQYNEQFF. DNA of the CDR3: TGCGCCAGCAGCGGCCAATACAATGAGCAGTTCTTC.

The chain has TRBV14 and TRBJ2-7; D gene uncertain. This CDR3 is built from 15 residues. From germline, CDR1 is SGHDN and CDR2 FVKESK. The V gene lost 1 base and the J gene lost 1 base, with 11 bases spanning the gap. In nucleotides, the CDR3 is TGTGCCAGCAGCCAAGGGTGGGGATCATCCTACGAGCAGTACTTC. Translation: CASSQGWGSSYEQYF. Using reference TRBV14 and TRBJ2-7 for the parts outside the CDR3, the full variable domain is EAGVTQFPSHSVIEKGQTVTLRCDPISGHDNLYWYRRVMGKEIKFLLHFVKESKQDESGMPNNRFLAERTGGTYSTLKVQPAELEDSGVYFCASSQGWGSSYEQYFGPGTRLTVT.

The genes are TRBV30 and TRBJ2-7; D is uncertain. Trimming removed 0 bases from V and 4 bases from J, with 13 bases in between. This CDR3 has 14 residues. From germline, CDR1 is GTSNPN and CDR2 SVGIG (reference sequence). CDR3 region: CAWSVGRQEYEQYF. CDR3 DNA: TGTGCCTGGAGTGTGGGTCGGCAGGAGTACGAGCAGTACTTC.

The chain uses TRBV9 and TRBJ2-7, with 7 positions matching TRBD1. Trimming at V came to 2 bases and at J to 3 bases, leaving 5 bases not matched to a gene. CDR1 SGDLS and CDR2 YYNGEE come from the germline V gene. CDR3 length equals 14 residues. The CDR3 DNA follows: TGTGCCAGCAGCGTGGCGACAGGGCACTACGAGCAGTACTTC. Translating gives CASSVATGHYEQYF.

The chain carries TRBV29-1 and TRBJ2-7; TRBD2 matches at 9 bases. Germline V gives CDR1 SQVTM, CDR2 ANQGSEA. The CDR3 is 13 residues long. Trimming took 6 bases from V and 0 from J; bases not matched to a gene: 3. The CDR3 region has the DNA TGCAGCGTGGCGGGGGGGAGCTCCTACGAGCAGTACTTC. It yields the protein CSVAGGSSYEQYF.

The gene calls are TRBV23-1 and TRBJ2-5; 11 positions agree with TRBD1. TRBV23-1 is an ORF for which the function is uncertain. The CDR3 covers 18 residues. V trimming: 0 bases; J trimming: 5 bases; junction bases outside the gene matches: 11. The CDR3 loop is CASSQSRGGQGDRETQYF. The CDR3 DNA reads as TGCGCCAGCAGTCAATCCAGGGGGGGACAGGGGGATCGTGAGACCCAGTACTTC.

This chain connects TRBV29-1 to TRBJ1-5, with D maybe TRBD1 (6 bases). V lost 5 bases and J lost 0, with 11 bases in between. The CDR3 covers 14 residues. Germline CDR1 reads SQVTM; CDR2 reads ANQGSEA. The CDR3 DNA follows: TGCAGCGTTCTACAGGGAAATAGCAATCAGCCCCAGCATTTT. Translated: CSVLQGNSNQPQHF.

This clone was seen a single time. The chain carries TRBV7-1 and TRBJ1-1, with D hard to call. TRBV7-1 is treated as an ORF (open reading frame) with a function not yet certain. The CDR3 is 16 residues long. The ends were cut back, 5 bases at V and 1 base at J, with 17 bases in the middle. The CDR3 nucleotides are TGTGCCAGCAGCGCAATTTCCCGGGCGGAGAACACTGAAGCTTTCTTT. Amino acids: CASSAISRAENTEAFF.

This chain uses TRBV12-2 with TRBJ2-6; the D call TRBD1 from the table was never checked on the DNA. TRBV12-2 is shown as a pseudogene. The CDR3 covers 19 residues. The CDR3 here is CASRSVDRDAHSGANVLTF. In nucleotides, the CDR3 is TGTGCAAGTCGCTCGGTAGACAGGGATGCCCACTCTGGGGCCAACGTCCTGACTTTC.

This clone was seen only a few times. The J gene is TRBJ1-1, the V gene TRBV27, with D hard to call. CDR1 and CDR2 from the germline V gene are MNHEY and SMNVEV (reference sequence). With 6 bases removed from V and 0 bases from J, the gap between germline ends came to 8 bases. This CDR3 region has 13 residues. CDR3 sequence: CASRTGMNTEAFF. The DNA for the CDR3 is TGTGCCAGCAGAACGGGGATGAACACTGAAGCTTTCTTT.

The V and J genes are TRBV6-5 and TRBJ2-7; 8 bases match TRBD1. With V trimmed by 0 bases and J by 4 bases, 5 bases remained unmatched. Germline-derived CDR1 and CDR2 are MNHEY and SVGAGI. This CDR3 region has 15 residues. The CDR3 sequence: CASSYSAGGSYEQYF. Written as DNA, the CDR3 is TGTGCCAGCAGTTACTCCGCAGGGGGCTCTTACGAGCAGTACTTC.

This clone has just a few counts. The chain employs TRBV6-1 and TRBJ2-1; D unclear. The CDR3 spans 13 residues. The V gene lost 6 bases and the J gene lost 4 bases, with 10 bases spanning the gap. Germline assignment: CDR1 MNHNS and CDR2 SASEGT. The CDR3 coding sequence is TGTGCCAGCAGGGATTTAAGTTACAATGAGCAGTTCTTC. This gives the protein CASRDLSYNEQFF.

This CDR3 is CASSLASRDSNQPQHF. As DNA, the CDR3 is TGTGCCAGCAGTCTCGCGAGCCGGGACAGCAATCAGCCCCAGCATTTT. V and J are TRBV6-6 and TRBJ1-5; TRBD1 might be the D (5 bases). Trimming shortened V by 5 bases and J by 1 base, and 15 bases separated the two germline ends. CDR1 is MNHNY and CDR2 is SVGAGI in the germline V gene (reference sequence). CDR3 length equals 16 residues.

The V and J genes are TRBV27 and TRBJ2-3, with D unresolved. The CDR3 runs 14 residues. CDR1 and CDR2 from the germline V gene are MNHEY and SMNVEV (reference sequence). Trimming cost V 5 bases and J 3 bases, with 12 bases left between them. The CDR3 sequence: CASSLERITDTQYF. The CDR3 DNA reads TGTGCCAGCAGTCTGGAAAGGATAACAGATACGCAGTATTTT.

This clone appeared a few times. This chain joins TRBV6-6 and TRBJ2-1, with TRBD2 as a possible D gene (6 bases). Per germline, CDR1 MNHNY and CDR2 SVGAGI (reference sequence). This CDR3 region has 14 residues. Trimming left V 6 bases short and J 6 bases short, with 15 bases between. CDR3 loop: CASSPLPGVNEQFF. The CDR3 bases are TGTGCCAGCAGCCCCCTTCCGGGAGTCAATGAGCAGTTCTTC.

CDR3 nucleotides: TGTGCCAGAACCTACAGGGAGACAACAACTAATGAAAAACTGTTTTTT. Translating it yields CARTYRETTTNEKLFF. The chain joins TRBV5-3 to TRBJ1-4, with D perhaps TRBD1 (6 bases). TRBV5-3 qualifies as an ORF whose function is uncertain. This CDR3 region has 16 residues. Trimming shortened V by 6 bases and J by 0 bases, and 15 bases separated the two germline ends.

The gene calls are TRBV9 and TRBJ2-3; unclear D gene. Germline values: CDR1 SGDLS, CDR2 YYNGEE. The CDR3 runs 15 residues. Trimming removed 4 bases from V and 1 base from J, with 13 bases in between. Written as DNA, the CDR3 is TGTGCCAGCAGCCCCACACCCGGCGGCACAGATACGCAGTATTTT. Translated, it gives CASSPTPGGTDTQYF.